The clone carrying this T cell receptor (beta chain) has just a few counts. Its antigen is currently unknown. CDR1 and CDR2 from the germline V gene are LGHNA and YNFKEQ. The CDR3 has 16 residues. Trimming removed 0 bases at V and 2 bases at J, with 14 bases between. Sequencing targeted expressed TCRB transcripts, as all isolated RNA had been reverse transcribed. Profiled with immunoSEQ multiplex PCR; TCRdb holds only in-frame clones, not every one. The table records fewer than 900,000 clones, roughly a sixth of them present only once. The data derive from a study of beta chain features in type 1 diabetes. Study results and limitations: VDJ junctions sequenced from type 1 diabetes patients showed fewer insertions and more deletions.

Sequenced sample: naive CD4+ T cells from blood. The genes are TRBV4-2 and TRBJ2-7; D is perhaps TRBD1 or TRBD2 (6 bases each). The TCR was taken from a young woman in good health. The CDR3 spells CASSQEGIRGAYEQYF. CDR3 coding DNA: TGTGCCAGCAGCCAAGAAGGAATAAGGGGGGCCTACGAGCAGTACTTC.